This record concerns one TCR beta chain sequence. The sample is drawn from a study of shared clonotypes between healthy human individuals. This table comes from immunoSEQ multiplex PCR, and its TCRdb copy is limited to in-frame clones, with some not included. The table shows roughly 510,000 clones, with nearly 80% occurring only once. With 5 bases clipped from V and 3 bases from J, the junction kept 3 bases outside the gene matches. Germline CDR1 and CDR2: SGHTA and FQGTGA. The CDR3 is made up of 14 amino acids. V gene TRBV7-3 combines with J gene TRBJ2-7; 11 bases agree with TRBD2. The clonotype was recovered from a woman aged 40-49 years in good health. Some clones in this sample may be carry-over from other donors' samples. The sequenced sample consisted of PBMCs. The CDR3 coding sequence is TGTGCCAGCAGCGGAGGGACTAGCGGCTACGAGCAGTACTTC. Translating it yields CASSGGTSGYEQYF.